This T cell receptor (beta chain) was captured by sequencing in a study of neurological immune-mediated disorders. Study-wide context: Relapsing-remitting patients made up most of the 34 multiple sclerosis patients, and secondary progressive patients made up 3.

Study results and caveats: No CDR3 amino acid sequences were shared by expanded clones across subjects, suggesting private repertoires in all groups.

This clonotype was counted at least ten times. What it recognizes is unknown. Time point given: longitudinal time-point 2. Synthesis of cDNA was carried out by template-switch 5'RACE. The reaction used 10-nucleotide random UMIs. One entry per CDR3 protein results from TCRdb running MiXCR on the 5' RACE reads. The data contain about 80,000 distinct CDR3 sequences, about 5% of them singletons. CDR1 SGHVS and CDR2 FNYEAQ come from the germline V gene. V lost 4 bases to trimming and J lost 10 bases, with 14 bases between them. This CDR3 has 13 amino acids. The sample comprised PBMCs. The chain couples TRBV7-6 to TRBJ2-1; TRBD2 might be the D (6 bases). This receptor was identified in a woman aged 55-70 years with multiple sclerosis. This CDR3 is CASSYTFRGEQFF. In DNA, the CDR3 is TGTGCCAGCAGCTACACCTTCCGGGGGGAGCAGTTCTTC.